This TCR beta chain was captured by sequencing in a study of a mutant IDH1 vaccine in newly diagnosed glioma (dated by TCRdb to the early 2020s). A note on the overall study: Eight vaccinations were administered to patients in weeks 1, 3, 5, 7, 11, 15, 19 and 23, corresponding to visits V03 through V10. Of the roughly 31 treated patients, around 62% were male and around 40% were female, and the mean age was 40.4 years. Vaccination began 4-6 weeks after radiotherapy alone, or alongside temozolomide cycles in the chemotherapy-containing groups. Prior to enrollment, standard therapy consisting of radiotherapy alone, temozolomide alone, or radiochemotherapy with temozolomide had been administered to patients, with the combination being received by most patients. Peripheral blood was collected at six visits: V03 (baseline), V05, V07, V10, V12 and V13. For exploratory analyses, around 23 treated patients had longitudinal TCRB deep sequencing done wherever samples were available.

The receptor library was made with the immunoSEQ multiplex PCR assay. Rearranged TCR beta chain sequences were amplified with the hsTCRB Kit following the manufacturer's protocol. TCRB libraries were sequenced on an Illumina MiSeq. In the source study's methods: The kit vendor's proprietary platform handled demultiplexing, trimming and gene mapping. TCRdb limited this immuneACCESS table to in-frame rearrangements with V and J called. A share of clones is missing; checked studies link under half to unresolved V genes, and the rest is unexplained. The V and J calls and clone size were taken over from that table, and D and trimming were inferred from the DNA. This sample comprises around 56,000 clones, about 81% of them detected only once. The ten largest make up about 8.1% of the sample. The intended sense of this specimen's time point label: week 23, last vaccination. Each vaccine dose was 300 ug of a 20-mer mutant IDH1 peptide in Montanide, given subcutaneously with topical imiquimod. The donors had newly diagnosed IDH1-mutant astrocytomas of WHO grade 3 or 4 that showed loss of nuclear ATRX. The samples were drawn from NOA16, a multicentre, single-arm, open-label phase I trial in Germany that tested a mutant IDH1 peptide vaccine in humans for the first time. Genomic DNA for TCRB sequencing was extracted from EDTA blood using the DNeasy Blood and Tissue Kit.

The paper as a whole reports these results and caveats: No apparent relationship was observed between pseudoprogression and alterations in the top peripheral T cell clonotypes detected by TCRB sequencing. The authors stated that sample limitations prevented analyses of patient blood samples from being reproduced. Immune responses induced by the vaccine were seen in over 80% of patients across multiple MHC alleles. PBMC samples for TCRB deep sequencing were selected based on availability.

Remarks on this clone: Its antigen is still unknown. No base quality values were provided; no much bigger clone lies one nucleotide off.

This clonotype originated in a woman aged 40 to 50 with glioma. Some clones in this sample may be carry-over from other donors' samples. The sample consisted of PBMCs, taken from a glioma patient whose treatment included an IDH1 peptide vaccine.

The CDR3 reads as follows: CASSLRLSTDTQYF. DNA sequence: TGTGCCAGCAGCCTAAGATTGAGCACAGATACGCAGTATTTT. In this chain, TRBV11-2 is recombined with TRBJ2-3, with no confident D gene call. From the cysteine through the phenylalanine, the CDR3 covers 14 amino acids. Just the 42-base CDR3 DNA is kept, in frame starting at base 1. At the junction V is shortened by 5 bases and J by 0 bases, with 9 bases in between. The germline V gene yields SGHAT for CDR1 and FQNNGV for CDR2.